This TCR beta chain derives from a study of cytomegalovirus exposure and HLA in healthy donors. PCR employed 60 Vbeta and 13 Jbeta primers. Repertoires were generated with immunoSEQ multiplex PCR, while TCRdb's copy carries only in-frame clones and drops some. In the table there are roughly 200,000 clones, 70% to 80% of which are singletons. The CDR3 is 16 residues long. The ends lost 3 bases at V and 0 bases at J; junction bases unmatched: 3. CDR1 and CDR2 from the germline V gene are SGDLS and YYNGEE. The origin of this receptor is a woman aged 55-70 years in good health and CMV-seropositive. The chain recombines TRBV9 with TRBJ2-4, with 10 bases fitting TRBD1. Material: PBMCs. The CDR3 protein is CASSAGQGLAKNIQYF. In nucleotides, the CDR3 is TGTGCCAGCAGCGCGGGACAGGGGTTAGCCAAAAACATTCAGTACTTC.